This T cell receptor (beta chain) was documented in a study of cytomegalovirus exposure and HLA in healthy donors. Study conclusions and caveats: At a 0.05 false discovery rate, a later analysis found 18,000 or so TCR beta sequences to be associated with HLA alleles. TCR beta chains numbering some 150 were designated cytomegalovirus-associated.

To note about this clone: Its antigen is undetermined.

Despite likely unrecorded immune exposures, the donors were nominally healthy at the time of sampling. Germline CDR1 is SNHLY and CDR2 is FYNNEI. The CDR3 is 14 amino acids. Between the trimmed V and J ends, which lost 8 bases and 6 bases, there was a span of 19 bases. Primers included in the PCR were 60 Vbeta and 13 Jbeta primers. Clones were sequenced by immunoSEQ multiplex PCR, and TCRdb holds only the in-frame ones, with some missing. The sample includes about 97,000 clones, approximately 80% of them seen just once. This chain links TRBV2 with TRBJ1-1; D is possibly TRBD1 (6 bases). Sequencing was done on a sample of PBMCs. This receptor was identified in a male donor in good health and CMV-seropositive. The CDR3, as DNA: TGTGCCAGCTCAAAAGAGGGGGGGATGCCTGAAGCTTTCTTT. This sequence encodes CASSKEGGMPEAFF. Looking up the rest from reference TRBV2 and TRBJ1-1 gives the full variable domain: EPEVTQTPSHQVTQMGQEVILRCVPISNHLYFYWYRQILGQKVEFLVSFYNNEISEKSEIFDDQFSVERPDGSNFTLKIRSTKLEDSAMYFCASSKEGGMPEAFFGQGTRLTVV.